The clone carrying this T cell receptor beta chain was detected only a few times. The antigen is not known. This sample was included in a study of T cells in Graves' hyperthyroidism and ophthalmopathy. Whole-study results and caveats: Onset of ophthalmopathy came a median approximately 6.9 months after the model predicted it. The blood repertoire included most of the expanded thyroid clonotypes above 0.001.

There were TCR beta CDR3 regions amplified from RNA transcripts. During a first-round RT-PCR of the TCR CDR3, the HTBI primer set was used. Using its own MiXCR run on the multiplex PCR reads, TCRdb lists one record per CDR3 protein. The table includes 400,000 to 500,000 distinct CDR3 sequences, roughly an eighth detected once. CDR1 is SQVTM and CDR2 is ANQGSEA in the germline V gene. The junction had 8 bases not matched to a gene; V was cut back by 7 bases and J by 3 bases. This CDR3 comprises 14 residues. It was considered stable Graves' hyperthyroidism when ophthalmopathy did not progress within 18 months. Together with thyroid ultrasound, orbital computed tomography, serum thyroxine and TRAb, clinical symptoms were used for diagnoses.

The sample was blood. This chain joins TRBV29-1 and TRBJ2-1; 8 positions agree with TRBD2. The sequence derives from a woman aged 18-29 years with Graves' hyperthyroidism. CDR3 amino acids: CSAPTGGVYNEQFF. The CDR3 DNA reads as TGCAGCGCCCCGACGGGAGGGGTCTACAATGAGCAGTTCTTC.